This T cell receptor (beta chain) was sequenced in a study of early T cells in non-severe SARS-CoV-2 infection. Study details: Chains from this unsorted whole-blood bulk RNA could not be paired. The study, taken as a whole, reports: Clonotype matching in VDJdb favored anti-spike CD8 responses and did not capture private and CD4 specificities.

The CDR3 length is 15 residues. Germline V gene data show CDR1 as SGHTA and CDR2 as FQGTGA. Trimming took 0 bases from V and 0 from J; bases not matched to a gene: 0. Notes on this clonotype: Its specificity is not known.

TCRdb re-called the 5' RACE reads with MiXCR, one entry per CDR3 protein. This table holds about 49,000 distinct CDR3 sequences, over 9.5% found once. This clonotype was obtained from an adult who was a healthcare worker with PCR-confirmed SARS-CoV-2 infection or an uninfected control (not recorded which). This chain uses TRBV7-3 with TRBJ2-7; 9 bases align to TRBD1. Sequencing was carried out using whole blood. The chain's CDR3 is CASSLTGQGSYEQYF. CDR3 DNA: TGTGCCAGCAGCTTAACGGGACAGGGCTCCTACGAGCAGTACTTC. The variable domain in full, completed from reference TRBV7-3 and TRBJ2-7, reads GAGVSQTPSNKVTEKGKYVELRCDPISGHTALYWYRQSLGQGPEFLIYFQGTGAADDSGLPNDRFFAVRPEGSVSTLKIQRTERGDSAVYLCASSLTGQGSYEQYFGPGTRLTVT.